These 6 T cell receptor beta chains were sequenced from one sample in a study of blood T cell repertoires in COVID-19. TCRdb keeps only in-frame clones here, not all; method: immunoSEQ multiplex PCR. The sample consists of roughly 310,000 clones, 75% to 90% of them appearing once. Material for sequencing was PBMCs or T cells enriched from blood (not recorded which). The origin of the receptors is a woman in her forties who had recovered from COVID-19.

The chain recombines TRBV7-2 with TRBJ2-5, with 12 bases fitting TRBD1. Germline V gene sequence: CDR1 SGHTA, CDR2 FQGNSA. Germline trimming cut 4 bases from V and 5 bases from J; bases unmatched to any gene: 5. The CDR3 contains 15 residues. The CDR3 loop is CASSYAGTGGETQYF. The CDR3 nucleotides are TGTGCCAGCAGCTACGCCGGGACAGGGGGCGAGACCCAGTACTTC.

The chain couples TRBV28 to TRBJ2-7; 12 bases are shared with TRBD2. Germline values: CDR1 MDHEN, CDR2 SYDVKM. The V segment lost 6 bases and the J segment 2 bases; nucleotides outside the gene matches: 2. The CDR3 extends over 14 amino acids. The chain's CDR3 is CASSGTSGPYEQYF. DNA of the CDR3: TGTGCCAGCAGCGGGACTAGCGGGCCCTACGAGCAGTACTTC.

The gene calls are TRBV25-1 and TRBJ1-1; no reliable D call. Germline V gene lookup returns CDR1 MGHDK and CDR2 SYGVNS. The CDR3 extends over 13 amino acids. With 1 base removed from V and 3 bases from J, the gap between germline ends came to 6 bases. The CDR3 DNA reads as TGTGCCAGCAGTGAATTCAGTTACACTGAAGCTTTCTTT. Translation gives CASSEFSYTEAFF.

The chain links TRBV28 to TRBJ1-4, with 10 bases fitting TRBD1. V was pared by 5 bases and J by 0 bases, with 6 bases of the junction left unmatched. Looked up from germline, CDR1 is MDHEN and CDR2 is SYDVKM. The CDR3 extends over 17 amino acids. In DNA form, the CDR3 reads TGTGCCAGCAGTAGCCGGGACAGGGGTGCAACTAATGAAAAACTGTTTTTT. This encodes CASSSRDRGATNEKLFF.

The rearrangement links TRBV27 to TRBJ2-7; 7 bases map to TRBD2. The V gene end was trimmed by 4 bases and the J gene end by 3 bases; junction bases not matched to a gene: 3. This CDR3 spans 13 amino acids. CDR1 is MNHEY, CDR2 SMNVEV, per germline (reference sequence). CDR3 coding DNA: TGTGCCAGCAGTTGGGAGGGCGACTACGAGCAGTACTTC. It specifies CASSWEGDYEQYF.

This chain uses TRBV7-9 with TRBJ1-3, with TRBD1 as a possible D gene (5 bases). The germline V and J ends were trimmed by 6 bases and 0 bases, with 9 bases remaining between them. This CDR3 region has 14 residues. Germline V gene lookup returns CDR1 SEHNR and CDR2 FQNEAQ (reference sequence). The CDR3, as DNA: TGTGCCAGCAGTTTGGGGGGCTCTGGAAACACCATATATTTT. It specifies CASSLGGSGNTIYF.